This T cell receptor (beta chain) was captured by sequencing in a study of blood T cell repertoires in COVID-19. The overall study: The United States, Italy and Spain provided the acute and convalescent COVID-19 samples. From T cells, B-cell-depleted T cells, or PBMCs came the material, which was cDNA or gDNA.

Per the study methods: Reference gene primer amplification in the assay estimated nucleated cell counts. Here immunoSEQ multiplex PCR was the method, and the copy in TCRdb shows in-frame clones only, minus some. The V and J calls and clone size are taken from that table; D and trimming were inferred from the DNA. The sample carries around 300,000 clones, approximately 85% recorded once. This CDR3 region has 16 residues. Germline CDR1 SGDLS, CDR2 YYNGEE. V shed 3 bases and J 4 bases; nucleotides not matched to a gene: 7. The sample comprised peripheral blood. The chain combines TRBV9 with TRBJ2-1; 10 nucleotides align to TRBD2. The TCR sequence derives from a woman in her 70s with acute or convalescent COVID-19. In DNA form, the CDR3 reads TGTGCCAGCAGCGCCCTTGGACTAGCGGATTACAATGAGCAGTTCTTC. This encodes CASSALGLADYNEQFF. Full variable domain (missing parts from reference TRBV9 and TRBJ2-1): DSGVTQTPKHLITATGQRVTLRCSPRSGDLSVYWYQQSLDQGLQFLIQYYNGEERAKGNILERFSAQQFPDLHSELNLSSLELGDSALYFCASSALGLADYNEQFFGPGTRLTVL.